The 9 T cell receptor beta chains reported below all come from one sample, sequenced in a study of beta chain features in type 1 diabetes listed by TCRdb under 2018. Libraries were prepared through the immunoSEQ multiplex PCR assay. All of the isolated RNA was reverse transcribed with the High Capacity cDNA Reverse Transcription Kit, so expressed TCRB transcripts were sequenced. In its TCRdb copy, this immuneACCESS table keeps in-frame sequences only and misses some clones. Where compared with another copy, unresolved V genes explain less than half of these, and the others have no known cause. This sample gives roughly 380,000 clones in total; roughly a fifth of them show up just once. The leading ten clones occupy approximately 0.041% of the sample. Sequenced material: naive CD4+ T cells from blood. The sample's cell subset or site, from its label and the paper: true naive CD4+ T cells. Every receptor here comes from a woman aged 18-29 years in good health.

This chain uses TRBV5-1 with TRBJ2-2; D is unresolved. The CDR3 sequence is 14 residues long. Trimming removed 4 bases at V and 4 bases at J, with 11 bases between. Germline CDR1 reads SGHRS; CDR2 reads YFSETQ. As DNA, the CDR3 is TGCGCCAGCAGCATGGATCAGGTCACCGGGGAGCTGTTTTTT. Residues: CASSMDQVTGELFF.

This clone was observed a single time. The V gene is TRBV18, the J gene TRBJ2-7, with TRBD1 identical over 7 bases. This CDR3 spans 14 amino acids. Germline-derived CDR1 and CDR2 are KGHSH and LQKENI. V trimming: 4 bases; J trimming: 6 bases; junction bases outside the gene matches: 9. As DNA, the CDR3 is TGTGCCAGCTCACAAAGGGGGCGATTGATCGAGCAGTACTTC. The encoded protein is CASSQRGRLIEQYF. The entire variable domain, with the rest obtained from reference TRBV18 and TRBJ2-7, is as follows: NAGVMQNPRHLVRRRGQEARLRCSPMKGHSHVYWYRQLPEEGLKFMVYLQKENIIDESGMPKERFSAEFPKEGPSILRIQQVVRGDSAAYFCASSQRGRLIEQYFGPGTRLTVT.

As to this clone: This sample includes further DNA sequences coding for the same CDR3. The chain couples TRBV7-9 to TRBJ2-7; a weak D match, TRBD2 (6 bases). Germline V gene lookup returns CDR1 SEHNR and CDR2 FQNEAQ (reference sequence). Trimming cost V 2 bases and J 0 bases, with 8 bases left between them. This CDR3 has 14 amino acids. For the CDR3, the DNA is TGTGCCAGCAGCTTAAGGGACTCCTCCTACGAGCAGTACTTC. Protein product: CASSLRDSSYEQYF.

The chain joins TRBV4-3 to TRBJ2-3; D uncertain. V lost 0 bases to trimming and J lost 11 bases, with 15 bases between them. The CDR3 length is 14 residues. Germline V gene lookup returns CDR1 LGHNA and CDR2 YSLEER. CDR3 amino acids: CASSQEVLSGGQYF. The CDR3 DNA sequence: TGCGCCAGCAGCCAAGAAGTTCTCAGTGGCGGGCAGTATTTT.

The chain links TRBV7-2 to TRBJ1-3; D is perhaps TRBD1 (5 bases). The germline V and J ends were trimmed by 4 bases and 4 bases, with 14 bases remaining between them. The CDR3 has 15 residues. The germline V gene has CDR1 SGHTA and CDR2 FQGNSA. DNA for the CDR3: TGTGCCAGCAGCTCTCGGTACGGGGGAGGAAACACCATATATTTT. It yields the protein CASSSRYGGGNTIYF. Combining the CDR3 with reference TRBV7-2 and TRBJ1-3 gives the whole variable domain GAGVSQSPSNKVTEKGKDVELRCDPISGHTALYWYRQSLGQGLEFLIYFQGNSAPDKSGLPSDRFSAERTGGSVSTLTIQRTQQEDSAVYLCASSSRYGGGNTIYFGEGSWLTVV.

The V gene is TRBV4-1, the J gene TRBJ2-4, with D perhaps matching TRBD1 (5 bases). Trimming removed 0 bases at V and 5 bases at J, with 11 bases between. Germline-derived CDR1 and CDR2 are MGHRA and YSYEKL. CDR3 length: 15 amino acids. The chain's CDR3 is CASSQDPGAQNIQYF. The CDR3, as DNA: TGCGCCAGCAGCCAAGATCCTGGGGCCCAAAACATTCAGTACTTC.

The chain is built from TRBV30 and TRBJ2-5, with TRBD2 identical over 12 bases. This CDR3 is built from 17 residues. The V gene's germline CDR1 is GTSNPN and CDR2 SVGIG (reference sequence). V was clipped by 0 bases and J by 5 bases; unmatched bases: 10. The DNA of the CDR3 is TGTGCCTGGAGTGTAACCCGGACTAGCGGGGTGGGGGAGACCCAGTACTTC. It codes for CAWSVTRTSGVGETQYF.

This clone has a single count. The chain has TRBV30 and TRBJ1-4; a possible D gene is TRBD1 (5 bases). Germline lookup yields CDR1 GTSNPN and CDR2 SVGIG (reference sequence). The CDR3 runs to 13 residues. CDR3 in amino acids: CAGGRAMDEKLFF. The CDR3 bases are TGTGCGGGGGGGAGGGCCATGGATGAAAAACTGTTTTTT. The full variable domain, rest sourced from reference TRBV30 and TRBJ1-4, is SQTIHQWPATLVQPVGSPLSLECTVEGTSNPNLYWYRQAAGRGLQLLFYSVGIGQISSEVPQNLSASRPQDRQFILSSKKLLLSDSGFYLCAGGRAMDEKLFFGSGTQLSVL.

The rearrangement uses TRBV19 and TRBJ2-7, with TRBD2 as a possible D gene (6 bases). Per the germline V gene, CDR1 is LNHDA and CDR2 is SQIVND (reference sequence). This CDR3 region has 15 residues. Trimming cost V 6 bases and J 0 bases, with 15 bases left between them. As DNA, the CDR3 is TGTGCCAGTAGACTCCGGGACTTCAGCTCCTACGAGCAGTACTTC. Protein product: CASRLRDFSSYEQYF.